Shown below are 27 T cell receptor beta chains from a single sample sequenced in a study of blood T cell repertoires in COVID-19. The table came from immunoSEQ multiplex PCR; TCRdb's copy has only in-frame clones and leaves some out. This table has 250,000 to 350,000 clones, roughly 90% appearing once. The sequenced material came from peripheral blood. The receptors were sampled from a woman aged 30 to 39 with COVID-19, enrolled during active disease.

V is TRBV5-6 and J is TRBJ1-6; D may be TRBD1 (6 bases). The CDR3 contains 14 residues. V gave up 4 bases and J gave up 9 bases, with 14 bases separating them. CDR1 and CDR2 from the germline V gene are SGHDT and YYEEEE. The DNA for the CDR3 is TGTGCCAGCAGCCAACAGGGTTACGGTTCACCCCTCCACTTT. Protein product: CASSQQGYGSPLHF.

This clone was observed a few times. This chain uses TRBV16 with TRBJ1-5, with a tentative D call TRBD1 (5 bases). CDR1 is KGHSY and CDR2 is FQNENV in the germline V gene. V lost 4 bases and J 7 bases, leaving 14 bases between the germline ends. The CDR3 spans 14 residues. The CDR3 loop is CASSPEAGRQPQHF. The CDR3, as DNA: TGTGCCAGCAGCCCTGAGGCAGGGAGGCAGCCCCAGCATTTT.

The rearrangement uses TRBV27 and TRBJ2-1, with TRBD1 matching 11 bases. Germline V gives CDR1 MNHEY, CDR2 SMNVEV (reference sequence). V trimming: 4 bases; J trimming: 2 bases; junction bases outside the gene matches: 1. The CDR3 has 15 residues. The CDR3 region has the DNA TGTGCCAGCAGTTGGGGACAGGGGGCCTACAATGAGCAGTTCTTC. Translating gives CASSWGQGAYNEQFF.

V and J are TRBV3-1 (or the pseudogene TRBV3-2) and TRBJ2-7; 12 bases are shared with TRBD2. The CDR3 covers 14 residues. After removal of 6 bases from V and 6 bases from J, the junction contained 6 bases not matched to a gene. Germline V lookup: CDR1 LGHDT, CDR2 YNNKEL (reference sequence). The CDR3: CASSLTSGRPEQYF. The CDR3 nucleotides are TGTGCCAGCAGTCTGACTAGCGGGAGACCCGAGCAGTACTTC.

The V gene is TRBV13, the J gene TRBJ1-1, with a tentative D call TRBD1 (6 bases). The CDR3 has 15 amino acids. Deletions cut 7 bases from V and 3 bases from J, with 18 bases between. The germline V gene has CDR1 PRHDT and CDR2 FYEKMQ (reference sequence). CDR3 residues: CASILGGNRDTEAFF. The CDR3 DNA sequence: TGTGCCAGCATTCTAGGGGGTAACAGAGACACTGAAGCTTTCTTT. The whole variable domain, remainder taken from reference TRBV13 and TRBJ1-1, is AAGVIQSPRHLIKEKRETATLKCYPIPRHDTVYWYQQGPGQDPQFLISFYEKMQSDKGSIPDRFSAQQFSDYHSELNMSSLELGDSALYFCASILGGNRDTEAFFGQGTRLTVV.

CDR3 region: CASSSRSGTGTDEQFF. The CDR3 DNA reads as TGTGCCAGCAGTTCACGGTCCGGGACAGGGACCGATGAGCAGTTCTTC. The chain combines TRBV7-3 with TRBJ2-1; 9 nucleotides agree with TRBD1. With 6 bases clipped from V and 8 bases from J, the junction kept 14 bases outside the gene matches. Per the germline V gene, CDR1 is SGHTA and CDR2 is FQGTGA. This CDR3 is built from 16 residues.

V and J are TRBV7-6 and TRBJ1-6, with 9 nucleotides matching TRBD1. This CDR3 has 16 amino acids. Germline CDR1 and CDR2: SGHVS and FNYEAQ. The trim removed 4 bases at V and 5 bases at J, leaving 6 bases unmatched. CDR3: CASSWGQGGDNSPLHF. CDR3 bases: TGTGCCAGCAGCTGGGGACAGGGAGGAGATAATTCACCCCTCCACTTT.

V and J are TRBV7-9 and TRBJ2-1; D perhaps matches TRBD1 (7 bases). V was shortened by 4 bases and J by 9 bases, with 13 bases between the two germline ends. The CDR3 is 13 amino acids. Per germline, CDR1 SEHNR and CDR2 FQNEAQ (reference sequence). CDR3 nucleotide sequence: TGTGCCAGCAGCTCCCCAGGGGGAGGTGAGCAGTTCTTC. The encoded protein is CASSSPGGGEQFF.

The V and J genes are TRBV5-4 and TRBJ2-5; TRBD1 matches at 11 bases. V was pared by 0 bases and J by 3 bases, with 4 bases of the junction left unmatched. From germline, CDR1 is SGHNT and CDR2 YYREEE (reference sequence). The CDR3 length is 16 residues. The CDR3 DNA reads TGTGCCAGCAGCTTGGGTCTGGGACAGGGGGAAGAGACCCAGTACTTC. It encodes CASSLGLGQGEETQYF.

CDR3 DNA sequence: TGCGCCAGCAGCTTCGTTTGGGGGGATAGCACAGATACGCAGTATTTT. Translation gives CASSFVWGDSTDTQYF. The rearrangement uses TRBV5-1 and TRBJ2-3; TRBD2 might be the D (6 bases). This CDR3 is built from 16 residues. Germline CDR1 and CDR2: SGHRS and YFSETQ. With 2 bases removed from V and 0 bases from J, the gap between germline ends came to 13 bases. The full variable domain, with the rest looked up from reference TRBV5-1 and TRBJ2-3, is KAGVTQTPRYLIKTRGQQVTLSCSPISGHRSVSWYQQTPGQGLQFLFEYFSETQRNKGNFPGRFSGRQFSNSRSEMNVSTLELGDSALYLCASSFVWGDSTDTQYFGPGTRLTVL.

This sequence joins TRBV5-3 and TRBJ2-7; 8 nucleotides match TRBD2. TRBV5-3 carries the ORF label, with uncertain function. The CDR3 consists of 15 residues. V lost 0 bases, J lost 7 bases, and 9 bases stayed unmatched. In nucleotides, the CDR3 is TGTGCCAGAAGCTTGGTGGTAGCGGGGATAGGGGAGCAGTACTTC. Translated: CARSLVVAGIGEQYF.

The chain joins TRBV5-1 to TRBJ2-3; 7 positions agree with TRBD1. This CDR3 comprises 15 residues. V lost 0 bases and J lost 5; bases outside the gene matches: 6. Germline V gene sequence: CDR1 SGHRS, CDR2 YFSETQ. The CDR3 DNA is TGCGCCAGCAGCTTGGTGAGGGGGCCTAGAGATACGCAGTATTTT. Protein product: CASSLVRGPRDTQYF.

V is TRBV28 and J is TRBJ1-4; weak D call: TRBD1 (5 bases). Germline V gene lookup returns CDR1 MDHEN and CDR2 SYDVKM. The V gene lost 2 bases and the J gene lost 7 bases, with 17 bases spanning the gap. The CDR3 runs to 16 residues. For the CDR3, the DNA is TGTGCCAGCAGTTTAAGGCGGGGAGGAAGGGGTGAAAAACTGTTTTTT. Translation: CASSLRRGGRGEKLFF.

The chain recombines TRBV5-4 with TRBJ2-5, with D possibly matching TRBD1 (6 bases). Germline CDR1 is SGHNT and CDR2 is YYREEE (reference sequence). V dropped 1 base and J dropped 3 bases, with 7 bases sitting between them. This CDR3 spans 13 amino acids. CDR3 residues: CASSLHREETQYF. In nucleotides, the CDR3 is TGTGCCAGCAGCTTGCACAGGGAAGAGACCCAGTACTTC.

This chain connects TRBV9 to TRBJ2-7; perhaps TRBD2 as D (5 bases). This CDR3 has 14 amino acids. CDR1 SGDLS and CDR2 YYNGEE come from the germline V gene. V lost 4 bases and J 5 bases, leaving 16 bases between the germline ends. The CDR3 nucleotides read TGTGCCAGCAGCCCATCCGCCCCTAGCAACGAGCAGTACTTC. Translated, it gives CASSPSAPSNEQYF.

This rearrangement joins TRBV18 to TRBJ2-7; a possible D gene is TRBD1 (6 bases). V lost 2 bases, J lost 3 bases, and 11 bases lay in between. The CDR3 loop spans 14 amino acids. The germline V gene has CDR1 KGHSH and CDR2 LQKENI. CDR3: CASSPEQGYYEQYF. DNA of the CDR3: TGTGCCAGCTCACCAGAGCAGGGGTACTACGAGCAGTACTTC.

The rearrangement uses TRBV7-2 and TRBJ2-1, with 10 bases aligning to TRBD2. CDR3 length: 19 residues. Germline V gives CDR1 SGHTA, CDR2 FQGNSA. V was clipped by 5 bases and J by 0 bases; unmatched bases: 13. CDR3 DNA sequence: TGTGCCAGCAGCCCACTTACGAGCGGGAGGGCCCGCTCCTACAATGAGCAGTTCTTC. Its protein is CASSPLTSGRARSYNEQFF.

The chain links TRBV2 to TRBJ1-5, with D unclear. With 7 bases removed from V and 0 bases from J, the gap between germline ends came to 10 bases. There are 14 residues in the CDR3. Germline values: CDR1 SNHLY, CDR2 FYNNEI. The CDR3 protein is CASTGVNSNQPQHF. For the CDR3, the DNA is TGTGCCAGCACAGGCGTAAATAGCAATCAGCCCCAGCATTTT. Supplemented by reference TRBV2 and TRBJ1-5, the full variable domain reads EPEVTQTPSHQVTQMGQEVILRCVPISNHLYFYWYRQILGQKVEFLVSFYNNEISEKSEIFDDQFSVERPDGSNFTLKIRSTKLEDSAMYFCASTGVNSNQPQHFGDGTRLSIL.

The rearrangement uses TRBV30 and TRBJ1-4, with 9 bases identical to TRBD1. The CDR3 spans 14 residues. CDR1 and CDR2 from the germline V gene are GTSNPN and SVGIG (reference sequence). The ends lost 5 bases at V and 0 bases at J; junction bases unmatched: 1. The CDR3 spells CAWGDRATNEKLFF. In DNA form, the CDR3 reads TGTGCCTGGGGGGACAGGGCAACTAATGAAAAACTGTTTTTT.

CDR3 nucleotides: TGTGCCAGCAGTTCAGGGCCTGGCAATGAAGCTTTCTTT. Translation gives CASSSGPGNEAFF. V and J are TRBV9 and TRBJ1-1; D is perhaps TRBD1 (5 bases). The CDR3 contains 13 residues. CDR1 is SGDLS and CDR2 is YYNGEE in the germline V gene. Trimming removed 5 bases from V and 7 bases from J, with 15 bases in between.

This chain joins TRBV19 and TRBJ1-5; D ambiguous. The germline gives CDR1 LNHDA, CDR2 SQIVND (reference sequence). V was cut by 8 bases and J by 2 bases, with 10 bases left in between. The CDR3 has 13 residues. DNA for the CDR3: TGTGCCAGTCGCCGAGGCGGCAATCAGCCCCAGCATTTT. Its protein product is CASRRGGNQPQHF.

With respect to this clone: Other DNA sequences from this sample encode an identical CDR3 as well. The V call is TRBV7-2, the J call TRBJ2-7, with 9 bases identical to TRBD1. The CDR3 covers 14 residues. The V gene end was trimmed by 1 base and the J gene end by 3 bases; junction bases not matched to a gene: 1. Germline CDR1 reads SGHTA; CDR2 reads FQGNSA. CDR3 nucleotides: TGTGCCAGCAGCTTAGTGGGACAGGGCTACGAGCAGTACTTC. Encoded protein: CASSLVGQGYEQYF.

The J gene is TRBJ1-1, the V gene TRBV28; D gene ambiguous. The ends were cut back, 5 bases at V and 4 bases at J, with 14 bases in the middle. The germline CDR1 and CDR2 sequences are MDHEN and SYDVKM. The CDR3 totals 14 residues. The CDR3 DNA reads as TGTGCCAGCAGTCCGGGGTTCCGGGCCACTGAAGCTTTCTTT. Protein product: CASSPGFRATEAFF.

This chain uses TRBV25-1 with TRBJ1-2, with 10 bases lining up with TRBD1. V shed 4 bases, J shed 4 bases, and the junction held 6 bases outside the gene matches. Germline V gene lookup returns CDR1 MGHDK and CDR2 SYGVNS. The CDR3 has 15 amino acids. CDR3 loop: CASSVWDRGGYGYTF. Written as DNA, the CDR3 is TGTGCCAGCAGTGTGTGGGACAGGGGAGGCTATGGCTACACCTTC.

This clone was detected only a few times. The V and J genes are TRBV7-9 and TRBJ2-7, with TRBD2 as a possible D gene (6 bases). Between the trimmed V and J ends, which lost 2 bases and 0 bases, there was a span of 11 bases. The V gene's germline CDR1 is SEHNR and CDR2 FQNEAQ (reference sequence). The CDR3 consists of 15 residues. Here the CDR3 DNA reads TGTGCCAGCAGCTTAACTAGCACCTTCTCCTACGAGCAGTACTTC. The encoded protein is CASSLTSTFSYEQYF.

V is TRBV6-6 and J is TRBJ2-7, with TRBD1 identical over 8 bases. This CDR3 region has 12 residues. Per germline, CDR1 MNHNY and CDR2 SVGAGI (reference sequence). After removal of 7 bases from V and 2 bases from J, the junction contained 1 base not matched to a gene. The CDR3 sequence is CASMDRAYEQYF. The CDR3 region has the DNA TGTGCCAGCATGGACAGGGCCTACGAGCAGTACTTC.

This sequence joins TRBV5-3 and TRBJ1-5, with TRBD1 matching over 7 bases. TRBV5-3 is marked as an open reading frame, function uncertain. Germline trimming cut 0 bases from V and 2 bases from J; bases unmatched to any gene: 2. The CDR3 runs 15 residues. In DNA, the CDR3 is TGTGCCAGAAGCTTGGGACAGGGTTGCAATCAGCCCCAGCATTTT. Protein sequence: CARSLGQGCNQPQHF.